These 30 T cell receptor beta chains originate from one sample sequenced in a study of T cell responses to AZD1222 COVID-19 vaccine. Sequencing was performed with immunoSEQ multiplex PCR; in TCRdb, only in-frame clones are kept and a portion is missing. This sample has over 150,000 clones; 88% occur once, and the top ten carry 4% to 5.5%. Material: peripheral blood, obtained 28 days after the second AZD1222 dose. The source is an adult who received the AZD1222 COVID-19 vaccine.

The V call is TRBV5-4, the J call TRBJ1-2; D gene uncertain. The CDR3 is 13 residues long. Trimming took 5 bases from V and 7 from J, leaving 15 bases between them. In germline, CDR1 is SGHNT, CDR2 YYREEE (reference sequence). DNA of the CDR3: TGTGCCAGCAGTGATAAGGAACTCGGTGGCTACACCTTC. This sequence encodes CASSDKELGGYTF. Filled out from reference TRBV5-4 and TRBJ1-2, the complete variable domain reads ETGVTQSPTHLIKTRGQQVTLRCSSQSGHNTVSWYQQALGQGPQFIFQYYREEENGRGNFPPRFSGLQFPNYSSELNVNALELDDSALYLCASSDKELGGYTFGSGTRLTVV.

This chain links TRBV11-2 with TRBJ1-2, with D perhaps TRBD1 (5 bases). V was clipped by 5 bases and J by 8 bases, with 21 bases between them. This CDR3 comprises 15 residues. Germline assignment: CDR1 SGHAT and CDR2 FQNNGV. The CDR3 loop is CASSPGRGRPYGYTF. The CDR3, as DNA: TGTGCCAGCAGCCCAGGGAGGGGACGGCCTTACGGCTACACCTTC.

J is TRBJ1-2 and V is TRBV6-5; maybe TRBD1 (6 bases). The CDR3 sequence is 12 residues long. V was pared by 6 bases and J by 3 bases, with 8 bases between. Germline V lookup: CDR1 MNHEY, CDR2 SVGAGI. Written as DNA, the CDR3 is TGTGCCAGCAGGGACAGTCACTATGGCTACACCTTC. This gives the protein CASRDSHYGYTF.

This chain links TRBV6-5 with TRBJ1-1; D is undetermined. This CDR3 has 13 residues. Deletions cut 2 bases from V and 1 base from J, with 5 bases between. CDR1 is MNHEY, CDR2 SVGAGI, per germline. Here the CDR3 reads CASSYKKNTEAFF. The DNA of the CDR3 is TGTGCCAGCAGTTACAAGAAGAACACTGAAGCTTTCTTT.

The chain couples TRBV7-7 to TRBJ1-3; possibly TRBD1 for D (5 bases). V dropped 2 bases and J dropped 1 base, with 15 bases sitting between them. Germline CDR1 reads SSHAT; CDR2 reads FNYEAQ (reference sequence). There are 17 residues in the CDR3. CDR3 DNA: TGTGCCAGCAGCTTATGGTGCGACAGACCGTCTGGAAACACCATATATTTT. Amino acid sequence: CASSLWCDRPSGNTIYF. The entire variable domain, with the rest obtained from reference TRBV7-7 and TRBJ1-3, is as follows: GAGVSQSPRYKVTKRGQDVTLRCDPISSHATLYWYQQALGQGPEFLTYFNYEAQPDKSGLPSDRFSAERPEGSISTLTIQRTEQRDSAMYRCASSLWCDRPSGNTIYFGEGSWLTVV.

The rearrangement links TRBV15 to TRBJ1-3, with 9 bases fitting TRBD1. The CDR3 contains 17 residues. V lost 1 base, J lost 0 bases, and 4 bases stayed unmatched. Germline V gene lookup returns CDR1 LNHNV and CDR2 YYDKDF (reference sequence). CDR3 sequence reads: CATSRGTGATSGNTIYF. DNA of the CDR3: TGTGCCACCAGCAGAGGGACAGGGGCAACCTCTGGAAACACCATATATTTT. The full variable domain, with the rest looked up from reference TRBV15 and TRBJ1-3, is DAMVIQNPRYQVTQFGKPVTLSCSQTLNHNVMYWYQQKSSQAPKLLFHYYDKDFNNEADTPDNFQSRRPNTSFCFLDIRSPGLGDTAMYLCATSRGTGATSGNTIYFGEGSWLTVV.

This clone is a singleton in its sample. The chain combines TRBV7-9 with TRBJ1-1, with TRBD1 matching 7 bases. Germline-derived CDR1 and CDR2 are SEHNR and FQNEAQ (reference sequence). With V trimmed by 5 bases and J by 6 bases, 9 bases remained unmatched. The CDR3 has 14 amino acids. The CDR3 DNA follows: TGTGCCAGCAGCCCCAGGGGGGACGATCCTGAAGCTTTCTTT. It translates to CASSPRGDDPEAFF. Together with reference TRBV7-9 and TRBJ1-1, the CDR3 gives the full variable domain: DTGVSQNPRHKITKRGQNVTFRCDPISEHNRLYWYRQTLGQGPEFLTYFQNEAQLEKSRLLSDRFSAERPKGSFSTLEIQRTEQGDSAMYLCASSPRGDDPEAFFGQGTRLTVV.

The table lists this clone with a count of one. V usage is TRBV19 and J usage is TRBJ2-5, with D possibly being TRBD1 (6 bases). CDR3 length: 12 residues. With 8 bases removed from V and 1 base from J, the gap between germline ends came to 8 bases. Looked up from germline, CDR1 is LNHDA and CDR2 is SQIVND (reference sequence). As DNA, the CDR3 is TGTGCCAGTTCAGGGGCCCAAGAGACCCAGTACTTC. Protein: CASSGAQETQYF.

The rearrangement links TRBV18 to TRBJ1-1; no reliable D call. The V gene lost 0 bases and the J gene lost 8 bases, with 10 bases spanning the gap. The CDR3 has 13 residues. Germline values: CDR1 KGHSH, CDR2 LQKENI. The chain's CDR3 is CASSPPPGGEAFF. CDR3 DNA: TGTGCCAGCTCACCACCCCCAGGCGGAGAAGCTTTCTTT.

The chain couples TRBV20-1 to TRBJ1-2; D is undetermined. The V gene lost 0 bases and the J gene lost 10 bases, with 9 bases spanning the gap. This CDR3 is built from 11 residues. Looked up from germline, CDR1 is DFQATT and CDR2 is SNEGSKA (reference sequence). CDR3 amino acids: CSARDIGAYTF. CDR3 nucleotide sequence: TGCAGTGCTAGAGATATAGGAGCCTACACCTTC.

This clone was seen only once. The same CDR3 arises from other DNA sequences in this sample as well. The rearrangement joins TRBV6-2 or TRBV6-3 to TRBJ1-5; D is undetermined. The CDR3 has 14 residues. Germline loops: CDR1 MNHEY, CDR2 SVGEGT. The V end lost 1 base, the J end lost 0 bases, and 4 bases lay between the germline ends. The DNA of the CDR3 is TGTGCCAGCAGTTACTGGGATAGCAATCAGCCCCAGCATTTT. It encodes CASSYWDSNQPQHF.

The V call is TRBV5-1, the J call TRBJ2-3; either TRBD1 or TRBD2 may supply D (5 bases each). Germline CDR1 and CDR2: SGHRS and YFSETQ. The CDR3 contains 15 residues. Between the trimmed V and J ends, which lost 5 bases and 8 bases, there was a span of 21 bases. The CDR3 sequence is CASSRLPGPQGTQYF. CDR3 nucleotides: TGCGCCAGCAGTCGATTACCGGGACCGCAGGGTACGCAGTATTTT.

The V call is TRBV14, the J call TRBJ2-2, with D uncertain. Per the germline V gene, CDR1 is SGHDN and CDR2 is FVKESK. V shed 4 bases and J shed 0 bases, with 12 bases lying between them. CDR3 length equals 16 residues. The CDR3 reads CASSPRTLANTGELFF. As DNA, the CDR3 is TGTGCCAGCAGCCCCAGAACCCTCGCGAACACCGGGGAGCTGTTTTTT.

V usage is TRBV5-8 and J usage is TRBJ1-4, with D uncertain. The germline V and J ends were trimmed by 4 bases and 10 bases, with 11 bases remaining between them. The germline V gene has CDR1 SGHTS and CDR2 YDEGEE. The CDR3 extends over 12 amino acids. The CDR3 loop is CASSQTRAKLFF. The DNA of the CDR3 is TGTGCCAGCAGCCAGACGAGGGCAAAACTGTTTTTT.

The genes are TRBV7-2 and TRBJ1-1; D is perhaps TRBD1 (5 bases). There are 14 residues in the CDR3. Germline V CDR1 and CDR2: SGHTA, FQGNSA. Trimming shortened V by 7 bases and J by 2 bases, and 14 bases separated the two germline ends. In nucleotides, the CDR3 is TGTGCCAGCATCAGCGGGACCTCTAACACTGAAGCTTTCTTT. Its protein product is CASISGTSNTEAFF.

This rearrangement joins TRBV13 to TRBJ1-4; unclear D gene. Between the trimmed V and J ends, which lost 4 bases and 3 bases, there was a span of 9 bases. Germline lookup yields CDR1 PRHDT and CDR2 FYEKMQ (reference sequence). This CDR3 comprises 14 residues. Here the CDR3 reads CASSSNSSNEKLFF. The CDR3 bases are TGTGCCAGCAGCTCCAACAGCTCTAATGAAAAACTGTTTTTT.

This CDR3 is CASSLGLVSADTQYF. The CDR3 nucleotides read TGTGCCAGCAGCTTGGGACTAGTGAGCGCAGATACGCAGTATTTT. V and J are TRBV5-4 and TRBJ2-3; a possible D gene is TRBD2 (6 bases). Germline assignment: CDR1 SGHNT and CDR2 YYREEE (reference sequence). The CDR3 has 15 amino acids. The V end lost 0 bases, the J end lost 4 bases, and 12 bases lay between the germline ends.

The V call is TRBV5-1, the J call TRBJ1-4; unclear D gene. V dropped 4 bases and J dropped 0 bases, with 16 bases sitting between them. Germline values: CDR1 SGHRS, CDR2 YFSETQ. The CDR3 is made up of 17 amino acids. The CDR3 sequence: CASSVGRGGTTNEKLFF. The CDR3 region has the DNA TGCGCCAGCAGCGTTGGACGAGGTGGGACAACTAATGAAAAACTGTTTTTT.

The rearrangement uses TRBV6-5 and TRBJ2-7; D remains ambiguous. CDR1 and CDR2 (germline): MNHEY, SVGAGI. The ends were cut back, 11 bases at V and 6 bases at J, with 14 bases in the middle. The CDR3 is 11 residues long. The CDR3 loop reads CACSTGSEQYF. CDR3 DNA: TGTGCCTGTTCGACCGGGTCCGAGCAGTACTTC.

This chain connects TRBV29-1 to TRBJ2-7; 7 bases are a match to TRBD2. J lost 4 bases, V lost 4 bases, and 4 bases had no gene match. The CDR3 sequence is 12 residues long. Germline V CDR1 and CDR2: SQVTM, ANQGSEA. CDR3 protein: CSVGGGLYEQYF. The CDR3, as DNA: TGCAGCGTTGGGGGGGGACTTTACGAGCAGTACTTC.

The gene calls are TRBV18 and TRBJ1-1; tentative D call: TRBD1 (5 bases). Trimming took off 1 base at V and 0 bases at J, with 12 bases between the two ends. CDR3 length equals 16 residues. Germline assignment: CDR1 KGHSH and CDR2 LQKENI. The CDR3 DNA follows: TGTGCCAGCTCACCACGGATGGGGACCATGAACACTGAAGCTTTCTTT. Amino acids: CASSPRMGTMNTEAFF. Full variable domain (missing parts from reference TRBV18 and TRBJ1-1): NAGVMQNPRHLVRRRGQEARLRCSPMKGHSHVYWYRQLPEEGLKFMVYLQKENIIDESGMPKERFSAEFPKEGPSILRIQQVVRGDSAAYFCASSPRMGTMNTEAFFGQGTRLTVV.

The rearrangement joins TRBV5-6 to TRBJ1-2, with D tentatively TRBD1 (5 bases). The CDR3 covers 14 residues. The V end was cut by 6 bases, the J end by 4 bases, with 16 bases between. Germline V lookup: CDR1 SGHDT, CDR2 YYEEEE. The CDR3, as DNA: TGTGCCAGCACCAGGGATCCGAGTCTCTATGGCTACACCTTC. This sequence encodes CASTRDPSLYGYTF.

Of note for this clone: Other DNA sequences in this specimen translate into the identical CDR3. The chain combines TRBV27 with TRBJ2-3; D is ambiguous. The V end lost 0 bases, the J end lost 1 base, and 2 bases lay between the germline ends. The CDR3 is made up of 13 amino acids. Germline V gene data show CDR1 as MNHEY and CDR2 as SMNVEV (reference sequence). DNA for the CDR3: TGTGCCAGCAGTTTATCTGGCACAGATACGCAGTATTTT. Encoded protein: CASSLSGTDTQYF.

The CDR3 reads CASSQESRGTEAFF. For the CDR3, the DNA is TGCGCCAGCAGCCAAGAGAGCCGGGGCACTGAAGCTTTCTTT. This chain connects TRBV4-3 to TRBJ1-1; no reliable D call. CDR3 length: 14 amino acids. CDR1 and CDR2 from the germline V gene are LGHNA and YSLEER. Between the trimmed V and J ends, which lost 0 bases and 4 bases, there was a span of 9 bases.

The rearrangement joins TRBV18 to TRBJ2-7; the match to TRBD1 covers 7 bases. Losses at the gene ends were 4 bases for V and 6 bases for J; bases not matched to a gene: 3. This CDR3 has 12 amino acids. Germline loops: CDR1 KGHSH, CDR2 LQKENI. The CDR3 is CASSQGAPEQYF. CDR3 nucleotide sequence: TGTGCCAGCTCACAGGGGGCTCCCGAGCAGTACTTC.

V is TRBV30 and J is TRBJ1-1; tentatively, D is TRBD1 (5 bases). Germline loops: CDR1 GTSNPN, CDR2 SVGIG (reference sequence). The CDR3 totals 12 residues. The V and J ends lost 2 bases and 8 bases respectively, with 12 bases between them. The CDR3 loop reads CAWSQGWGEAFF. The CDR3 nucleotides read TGTGCCTGGAGTCAGGGCTGGGGAGAAGCTTTCTTT. The full variable domain, with the rest looked up from reference TRBV30 and TRBJ1-1, is SQTIHQWPATLVQPVGSPLSLECTVEGTSNPNLYWYRQAAGRGLQLLFYSVGIGQISSEVPQNLSASRPQDRQFILSSKKLLLSDSGFYLCAWSQGWGEAFFGQGTRLTVV.

The chain is built from TRBV30 and TRBJ2-2; 7 bases agree with TRBD1. The V gene end was trimmed by 4 bases and the J gene end by 7 bases; junction bases not matched to a gene: 12. Germline V lookup: CDR1 GTSNPN, CDR2 SVGIG (reference sequence). The CDR3 is 15 residues long. The CDR3 protein is CAWNEGLGTVGELFF. CDR3 DNA sequence: TGTGCCTGGAATGAAGGTTTAGGGACAGTCGGGGAGCTGTTTTTT.

The chain is built from TRBV6-5 and TRBJ1-2; 9 bases match TRBD1. CDR1 is MNHEY and CDR2 is SVGAGI in the germline V gene. V was clipped by 7 bases and J by 4 bases; unmatched bases: 7. The CDR3 is 14 residues long. The CDR3 bases are TGTGCCAGCACTAGGACAGGGGCGCCCTATGGCTACACCTTC. Translation gives CASTRTGAPYGYTF.

This clone was recorded only once. The CDR3 DNA is TGTGCCAGTAGTCCGGGACTAGTCGTCTACGAGCAGTACTTC. Residues: CASSPGLVVYEQYF. The chain carries TRBV19 and TRBJ2-7, with 8 bases lining up with TRBD2. The V and J ends lost 5 bases and 3 bases, in that order; junction bases with no gene match: 6. This CDR3 contains 14 residues. Germline CDR1 and CDR2: LNHDA and SQIVND (reference sequence).

The V gene is TRBV10-3, the J gene TRBJ1-2; TRBD1 might be the D (6 bases). CDR3 length: 15 amino acids. The germline CDR1 and CDR2 sequences are ENHRY and SYGVKD. V was cut by 7 bases and J by 3 bases, with 18 bases left in between. This CDR3 is CAITELGGRDYGYTF. The CDR3 DNA reads TGTGCCATCACCGAATTGGGGGGGCGGGACTATGGCTACACCTTC.